Below, 32 T cell receptor beta chains from the same sample are listed, as sequenced in a study of blood T cell repertoires in COVID-19. The repertoire was sequenced with immunoSEQ multiplex PCR; TCRdb's copy has only in-frame clones and lacks some. The sample records some 81,000 clones, about 95% being singletons. The material sequenced was peripheral blood. Source of these receptors: a human donor with active COVID-19. The donor label of this sample is uncertain.

The chain has TRBV7-9 and TRBJ2-7; TRBD2 agrees at 12 bases. Germline values: CDR1 SEHNR, CDR2 FQNEAQ (reference sequence). V dropped 1 base and J dropped 1; count of bases not matched to a gene: 5. This CDR3 spans 17 amino acids. CDR3 loop: CASSLGTSGTFSYEQYF. The CDR3 DNA is TGTGCCAGCAGCTTAGGGACTAGCGGGACCTTTTCCTACGAGCAGTACTTC.

The chain carries TRBV14 and TRBJ1-1, with D uncertain. Between the trimmed V and J ends, which lost 3 bases and 2 bases, there was a span of 10 bases. This CDR3 has 14 residues. In germline, CDR1 is SGHDN, CDR2 FVKESK. The CDR3, as DNA: TGTGCCAGCAGCCACCCCGCGGGCAACACTGAAGCTTTCTTT. Amino acids: CASSHPAGNTEAFF.

This chain uses TRBV9 with TRBJ2-5; 8 nucleotides match TRBD1. The junction had 6 bases not matched to a gene; V was cut back by 4 bases and J by 4 bases. The CDR3 spans 14 residues. Germline V gene data show CDR1 as SGDLS and CDR2 as YYNGEE. CDR3 in DNA: TGTGCCAGCAGCCCAGGGGGCAGGGTAGAGACCCAGTACTTC. It translates to CASSPGGRVETQYF.

This chain's CDR3 is CASSLASGTGGAGYEQYF. CDR3 DNA sequence: TGTGCCAGCAGCTTAGCCTCCGGGACAGGGGGCGCTGGGTACGAGCAGTACTTC. The chain uses TRBV11-2 and TRBJ2-7; 12 bases agree with TRBD1. This CDR3 is 18 amino acids long. In germline, CDR1 is SGHAT, CDR2 FQNNGV. The junction had 11 bases not matched to a gene; V was cut back by 1 base and J by 4 bases.

The genes are TRBV5-1 and TRBJ2-7; 7 nucleotides line up with TRBD1. Looked up from germline, CDR1 is SGHRS and CDR2 is YFSETQ. This CDR3 spans 14 amino acids. V dropped 2 bases and J dropped 5; count of bases not matched to a gene: 7. The CDR3 spells CASSFRQGENEQYF. Written as DNA, the CDR3 is TGCGCCAGCAGCTTCAGACAGGGTGAAAACGAGCAGTACTTC.

The rearrangement links TRBV7-2 to TRBJ2-5; the match to TRBD1 covers 10 bases. The V and J ends lost 2 bases and 5 bases, in that order; junction bases with no gene match: 8. The CDR3 sequence is 16 residues long. The germline CDR1 and CDR2 sequences are SGHTA and FQGNSA. CDR3 loop: CASSLKRDRGGETQYF. CDR3 in DNA: TGTGCCAGCAGCTTAAAACGGGACAGGGGAGGGGAGACCCAGTACTTC. Drawing the rest from reference TRBV7-2 and TRBJ2-5, the complete variable domain is GAGVSQSPSNKVTEKGKDVELRCDPISGHTALYWYRQSLGQGLEFLIYFQGNSAPDKSGLPSDRFSAERTGGSVSTLTIQRTQQEDSAVYLCASSLKRDRGGETQYFGPGTRLLVL.

This clone has just one count. This rearrangement joins TRBV6-2 or TRBV6-3 to TRBJ2-7, with 11 bases that match TRBD2. CDR3 length equals 17 residues. With V trimmed by 4 bases and J by 3 bases, 11 bases remained unmatched. Germline CDR1 is MNHEY and CDR2 is SVGEGT. The CDR3 reads CASSSVTSGRILYEQYF. Written as DNA, the CDR3 is TGTGCCAGCAGTTCAGTAACTAGCGGGAGAATACTCTACGAGCAGTACTTC.

The V and J genes are TRBV9 and TRBJ2-1; D may be TRBD2 (6 bases). CDR1 and CDR2 (germline): SGDLS, YYNGEE. The length of the CDR3 is 15 residues. V gave up 5 bases and J gave up 1 base, with 13 bases separating them. The CDR3 DNA is TGTGCCAGCAGTCCTAGCGTAAATTCCTACAATGAGCAGTTCTTC. Translated, it gives CASSPSVNSYNEQFF.

The chain carries TRBV2 and TRBJ1-4; possible D gene TRBD1, 6 bases. This CDR3 has 18 residues. CDR1 is SNHLY and CDR2 is FYNNEI in the germline V gene. Trimming removed 6 bases from V and 0 bases from J, with 20 bases in between. The CDR3 sequence: CASRRGQTWGATNEKLFF. As DNA, the CDR3 is TGTGCCAGCAGGAGAGGACAGACCTGGGGTGCAACTAATGAAAAACTGTTTTTT. Together with reference TRBV2 and TRBJ1-4, the CDR3 gives the full variable domain: EPEVTQTPSHQVTQMGQEVILRCVPISNHLYFYWYRQILGQKVEFLVSFYNNEISEKSEIFDDQFSVERPDGSNFTLKIRSTKLEDSAMYFCASRRGQTWGATNEKLFFGSGTQLSVL.

CDR3 residues: CASSDRGLETQYF. The CDR3 nucleotides read TGTGCCAGCAGTGACAGGGGATTGGAGACCCAGTACTTC. This rearrangement joins TRBV25-1 to TRBJ2-5; TRBD1 might be the D (6 bases). Germline V gene data show CDR1 as MGHDK and CDR2 as SYGVNS. The CDR3 is 13 residues long. The V end was cut by 3 bases, the J end by 5 bases, with 10 bases between.

This sequence joins TRBV3-1 (or the pseudogene TRBV3-2) and TRBJ2-1, with a possible D match to TRBD1 (7 bases). Germline loops: CDR1 LGHDT, CDR2 YNNKEL (reference sequence). With 2 bases removed from V and 0 bases from J, the gap between germline ends came to 8 bases. The CDR3 covers 15 residues. The CDR3 reads CASSQQGGSYNEQFF. The CDR3 nucleotides are TGTGCCAGCAGCCAACAGGGGGGCTCCTACAATGAGCAGTTCTTC.

The V gene is TRBV11-3, the J gene TRBJ2-1, with 10 bases lining up with TRBD1. The germline gives CDR1 SGHNT, CDR2 YENEEA. The CDR3 consists of 15 residues. V dropped 4 bases and J dropped 7; count of bases not matched to a gene: 7. In DNA form, the CDR3 reads TGTGCCAGCAGCTCCCCGGGACAGGGGATTAATGAGCAGTTCTTC. It codes for CASSSPGQGINEQFF.

V usage is TRBV20-1 and J usage is TRBJ2-3; TRBD2 matches 10 bases. The CDR3 has 15 residues. Germline CDR1 reads DFQATT; CDR2 reads SNEGSKA (reference sequence). V shed 3 bases, J shed 2 bases, and the junction held 5 bases outside the gene matches. The CDR3 DNA reads as TGCAGTGCTAGTGCGAGCGGGGGGGCCACAGATACGCAGTATTTT. Encoded protein: CSASASGGATDTQYF.

This sequence joins TRBV10-1 and TRBJ1-1; 9 bases match TRBD1. After removal of 2 bases from V and 4 bases from J, the junction contained 5 bases not matched to a gene. The CDR3 is made up of 15 amino acids. The germline V gene has CDR1 WNHNN and CDR2 SYGVQD (reference sequence). CDR3 nucleotides: TGCGCCAGCAGTGAGAATGGGACAGGGATCACTGAAGCTTTCTTT. It translates to CASSENGTGITEAFF.

This sequence joins TRBV19 and TRBJ1-1; D gene unclear. Germline values: CDR1 LNHDA, CDR2 SQIVND (reference sequence). V shed 5 bases and J shed 4 bases, with 11 bases lying between them. The CDR3 covers 13 residues. In DNA form, the CDR3 reads TGTGCCAGTAGTCCCCTTCGGGGCACTGAAGCTTTCTTT. It codes for CASSPLRGTEAFF.

The J gene is TRBJ2-6, the V gene TRBV6-2 or TRBV6-3; the match to TRBD1 covers 8 bases. The junction had 6 bases not matched to a gene; V was cut back by 2 bases and J by 0 bases. This CDR3 contains 18 residues. Germline V lookup: CDR1 MNHEY, CDR2 SVGEGT. The CDR3, as DNA: TGTGCCAGCAGTTACCGTGACAGGGGATACTCTGGGGCCAACGTCCTGACTTTC. Its protein is CASSYRDRGYSGANVLTF.

The J gene is TRBJ1-1, the V gene TRBV7-9, with 10 positions matching TRBD1. The CDR3 contains 14 residues. J lost 6 bases, V lost 4 bases, and 5 bases had no gene match. CDR1 and CDR2 from the germline V gene are SEHNR and FQNEAQ (reference sequence). CDR3 coding DNA: TGTGCCAGCAGCTCAGACAGGGGGCTGGCTGAAGCTTTCTTT. Translated: CASSSDRGLAEAFF.

CDR3 sequence (DNA): TGCGCCAGCAGCCAAGATGGTAGCGGGAGAAGCGAGCAGTACTTC. Translation: CASSQDGSGRSEQYF. The V call is TRBV4-3, the J call TRBJ2-7; TRBD2 matches 9 bases. Germline CDR1 is LGHNA and CDR2 is YSLEER. Unmatched junction bases numbered 6, after V lost 0 bases and J lost 6 bases. The CDR3 is 15 amino acids.

The rearrangement links TRBV6-5 to TRBJ1-5; D remains ambiguous. Trimming cost V 6 bases and J 15 bases, with 15 bases left between them. This CDR3 comprises 11 residues. Germline lookup yields CDR1 MNHEY and CDR2 SVGAGI. The CDR3 nucleotides are TGTGCCAGCAGCCCCGGTTACCCCGGGCATTTT. Residues: CASSPGYPGHF.

The chain links TRBV6-2 or TRBV6-3 to TRBJ2-3; D possibly corresponds to TRBD2 (5 bases). Trimming cost V 0 bases and J 5 bases, with 6 bases left between them. The CDR3 extends over 13 amino acids. CDR1 and CDR2 from the germline V gene are MNHEY and SVGEGT. The CDR3 reads CASSYSRGDTQYF. The CDR3 DNA follows: TGTGCCAGCAGTTACTCTCGGGGAGATACGCAGTATTTT.

The chain recombines TRBV19 with TRBJ1-2; tentative D call: TRBD1 (6 bases). Per the germline V gene, CDR1 is LNHDA and CDR2 is SQIVND (reference sequence). The CDR3 extends over 13 amino acids. V lost 5 bases and J 5 bases, leaving 12 bases between the germline ends. CDR3 sequence: CASSLQGNYGYTF. As DNA, the CDR3 is TGTGCCAGTAGTTTACAGGGAAATTATGGCTACACCTTC.

This chain joins TRBV19 and TRBJ2-7; 8 positions agree with TRBD1. CDR3 size: 14 residues. With 8 bases clipped from V and 0 bases from J, the junction kept 6 bases outside the gene matches. CDR1 LNHDA and CDR2 SQIVND come from the germline V gene (reference sequence). This CDR3 reads CASSTGTGSYEQYF. CDR3 nucleotides: TGTGCCAGTTCCACCGGGACAGGCTCCTACGAGCAGTACTTC.

This clone has only one observation. This chain uses TRBV6-2 or TRBV6-3 with TRBJ2-2, with 7 bases aligning to TRBD2. Looked up from germline, CDR1 is MNHEY and CDR2 is SVGEGT. The ends lost 2 bases at V and 0 bases at J; junction bases unmatched: 9. The CDR3 length is 18 residues. The CDR3: CASSYLGVAGANTGELFF. CDR3 nucleotides: TGTGCCAGCAGTTACCTTGGCGTCGCGGGGGCGAACACCGGGGAGCTGTTTTTT.

The genes are TRBV7-8 and TRBJ2-1; 8 bases are shared with TRBD2. The germline gives CDR1 SGHVS, CDR2 FQNEAQ. The CDR3 has 13 amino acids. With 3 bases clipped from V and 7 bases from J, the junction kept 2 bases outside the gene matches. CDR3 amino acids: CASSLSGRNEQFF. Here the CDR3 DNA reads TGTGCCAGCAGCTTGAGCGGGAGAAATGAGCAGTTCTTC.

The rearrangement uses TRBV12-3 or TRBV12-4 and TRBJ2-7; 8 bases match TRBD1. CDR3 length: 13 amino acids. J lost 9 bases, V lost 6 bases, and 10 bases had no gene match. CDR3 protein: CASSSHGTGGQYF. DNA for the CDR3: TGTGCCAGCAGCTCTCACGGGACAGGTGGGCAGTACTTC.

The rearrangement uses TRBV27 and TRBJ1-1, with D possibly being TRBD1 (6 bases). Per the germline V gene, CDR1 is MNHEY and CDR2 is SMNVEV (reference sequence). Trimming stripped 3 bases from V and 4 bases from J, with 12 bases between. This CDR3 contains 14 residues. DNA of the CDR3: TGTGCCAGCAGTTTTTTGGGGGCTTCCACTGAAGCTTTCTTT. Translation: CASSFLGASTEAFF.

This sequence joins TRBV6-1 and TRBJ2-7; weak D call: TRBD2 (5 bases). Looked up from germline, CDR1 is MNHNS and CDR2 is SASEGT. This CDR3 region has 14 residues. Trimming pared 1 base from V and 5 bases from J, leaving 12 bases between. The CDR3 DNA reads as TGTGCCAGCAGTGAAGTCGGGAAGGTCAACGAGCAGTACTTC. It is translated as CASSEVGKVNEQYF.

The V gene is TRBV10-3, the J gene TRBJ1-4; tentatively, D is TRBD1 (5 bases). V was cut by 2 bases and J by 0 bases, with 10 bases left in between. The CDR3 sequence is 16 residues long. CDR1 is ENHRY, CDR2 SYGVKD, per germline. The CDR3 loop reads CAISEPTGATNEKLFF. In DNA, the CDR3 is TGTGCCATCAGTGAGCCAACAGGTGCAACTAATGAAAAACTGTTTTTT.

The gene calls are TRBV5-1 and TRBJ2-5, with a tentative D call TRBD1 (6 bases). Per germline, CDR1 SGHRS and CDR2 YFSETQ. With 6 bases removed from V and 1 base from J, the gap between germline ends came to 16 bases. The CDR3 has 15 amino acids. CDR3 bases: TGCGCCAGCAAGAGGGACACCGGGCCCCAAGAGACCCAGTACTTC. Its protein product is CASKRDTGPQETQYF. Supplemented by reference TRBV5-1 and TRBJ2-5, the full variable domain reads KAGVTQTPRYLIKTRGQQVTLSCSPISGHRSVSWYQQTPGQGLQFLFEYFSETQRNKGNFPGRFSGRQFSNSRSEMNVSTLELGDSALYLCASKRDTGPQETQYFGPGTRLLVL.

The chain recombines TRBV27 with TRBJ2-7; 8 bases line up with TRBD1. The CDR3 length is 16 residues. Trimming at V came to 0 bases and at J to 1 base, leaving 5 bases not matched to a gene. Germline V gene sequence: CDR1 MNHEY, CDR2 SMNVEV (reference sequence). For the CDR3, the DNA is TGTGCCAGCAGTTTATCAAGCCGGGACAGGTCCTACGAGCAGTACTTC. It encodes CASSLSSRDRSYEQYF.

The chain recombines TRBV7-8 with TRBJ2-3; 8 bases agree with TRBD2. CDR1 SGHVS and CDR2 FQNEAQ come from the germline V gene. V trimming: 2 bases; J trimming: 0 bases; junction bases outside the gene matches: 16. The CDR3 consists of 20 residues. This CDR3 reads CASSLRAGGLIPTSTDTQYF. The CDR3 coding sequence is TGTGCCAGCAGCTTACGTGCGGGAGGCCTTATTCCAACTAGCACAGATACGCAGTATTTT. The full variable domain, completed using reference TRBV7-8 and TRBJ2-3, is GAGVSQSPRYKVAKRGQDVALRCDPISGHVSLFWYQQALGQGPEFLTYFQNEAQLDKSGLPSDRFFAERPEGSVSTLKIQRTQQEDSAVYLCASSLRAGGLIPTSTDTQYFGPGTRLTVL.

The J gene is TRBJ2-2, the V gene TRBV6-5, with 11 bases identical to TRBD1. There are 15 residues in the CDR3. Germline CDR1 and CDR2: MNHEY and SVGAGI. Trimming took 2 bases from V and 5 from J; bases not matched to a gene: 1. The CDR3 loop reads CASSYRDRGTGELFF. CDR3 bases: TGTGCCAGCAGTTACAGGGACAGGGGGACCGGGGAGCTGTTTTTT.